The rows below give T cell receptor beta chains drawn from one sample of a study of blood T cell repertoires in COVID-19. The table came from immunoSEQ multiplex PCR; TCRdb's copy has only in-frame clones and leaves some out. The table includes fewer than 350,000 clones, 80% to 85% detected once. The sequenced sample consisted of peripheral blood. These receptors came from a woman aged 60-75 years with active or convalescent COVID-19. The CDR3 runs from the conserved cysteine through the conserved F or W. The D gene is left open where the match is weak. Clone size is not always given. Where it is, it says once, few, many or a class for expanded clones.

>TRBD1|TRBJ2-3|TRBV9|.|17
TGTGCCAGCAGCGTATCCGGTGGGCAGGGGGCTCGAGATACGCAGTATTTT
CASSVSGGQGARDTQYF
>TRBD1|TRBJ2-4|TRBV7-2|.|15
TGTGCCAGCAGCTCGGTGACAGGGGGCTTGAGCATTCAGTACTTC
CASSSVTGGLSIQYF
>.|TRBJ1-3|TRBV4-3|once|20
TGCGCCAGCAGCCAAGACAGAAAACCTAGGTCGGTTTTCCTTGGAAACACCATATATTTT
CASSQDRKPRSVFLGNTIYF
>TRBD2|TRBJ2-3|TRBV4-2|.|15
TGTGCCAGCAGCCAATTTAGCGGGGGAACAGATACGCAGTATTTT
CASSQFSGGTDTQYF
>TRBD2|TRBJ2-1|TRBV7-9|few|17
TGTGCCAGCAGCTATCTCGGCGGGACTAGCGAATACAATGAGCAGTTCTTC
CASSYLGGTSEYNEQFF
>.|TRBJ2-5|TRBV4-1|once|15
TGCGCCAGCAGCCACCCCGGGGGGGGACAGGAGACCCAGTACTTC
CASSHPGGGQETQYF
>TRBD2|TRBJ2-1|TRBV6-2/TRBV6-3|.|19
TGTGCCAGCAGTTACCGGTTAGCGGGGGGCCTCAGCTCCTACAATGAGCAGTTCTTC
CASSYRLAGGLSSYNEQFF
>.|TRBJ1-3|TRBV7-6|.|15
TGTGCCAGCAGCCCCCCCCGCGGGGGCCAAAACACCATATATTTT
CASSPPRGGQNTIYF
>TRBD2|TRBJ2-5|TRBV18|.|15
TGTGCCAGCCACCCCGCCCGGGGGGGTCAAGAGACCCAGTACTTC
CASHPARGGQETQYF
>TRBD1|TRBJ1-6|TRBV5-6|.|17
TGTGCCAGCAGCTTGGACCCTCGACAGGGCTATAATTCACCCCTCCACTTT
CASSLDPRQGYNSPLHF
>.|TRBJ2-3|TRBV29-1|once|12
TGCAGCGTCACTATTGCTACTGATACGCAGTATTTT
CSVTIATDTQYF
>.|TRBJ2-2|TRBV29-1|.|12
TGCAGCGCGACCAGGAACACCGGGGAGCTGTTTTTT
CSATRNTGELFF
>TRBD1|TRBJ1-6|TRBV3-1/TRBV3-2|.|15
TGTGCCAGCAGCCTTCGGACAGGGCGAGGGTCACCCCTCCACTTT
CASSLRTGRGSPLHF
>.|TRBJ1-6|TRBV19|.|15
TGTGCCAGTAGCCCAATAGAGACTAATAATTCACCCCTCCACTTT
CASSPIETNNSPLHF
>.|TRBJ1-5|TRBV18|.|14
TGTGCCAGCTCACCCGGTATAGCAGATCAGCCCCAGCATTTT
CASSPGIADQPQHF
>.|TRBJ1-1|TRBV24-1|.|14
TGTGCCACCAGTGTGCAGGCCCTGAACACTGAAGCTTTCTTT
CATSVQALNTEAFF
>TRBD1|TRBJ2-2|TRBV19|.|17
TGTGCCAGTAGTTTCCGGGACAGGGGGCTTACTCCCGGGGAGCTGTTTTTT
CASSFRDRGLTPGELFF
>TRBD2|TRBJ2-1|TRBV27|few|15
TGTGCCAGCAGTTACGCGGGGGGAGACTACAATGAGCAGTTCTTC
CASSYAGGDYNEQFF
>TRBD1|TRBJ2-7|TRBV2|.|14
TGTGCCAGCAGAACGGGACAGGGCCCCTACGAGCAGTACTTC
CASRTGQGPYEQYF
>.|TRBJ2-7|TRBV11-1|.|16
TGTGCCAGCAGCTCAGGGAATCCCAGGACAGTCTACGAGCAGTACTTC
CASSSGNPRTVYEQYF
>TRBD1|TRBJ1-1|TRBV19|.|15
TGTGCCAGTAGGCTCGGCAGGGGGCGCGACACTGAAGCTTTCTTT
CASRLGRGRDTEAFF
>.|TRBJ2-2|TRBV11-3|once|17
TGTGCCAGCAGCTTAGGGGCTGGGTTCGCAGGCACCGGGGAGCTGTTTTTT
CASSLGAGFAGTGELFF
>.|TRBJ1-2|TRBV29-1|.|19
TGCAGCGTTGAAAAGTGGGGACGTGGGAGGGAAAAGGGTAACTATGGCTACACCTTC
CSVEKWGRGREKGNYGYTF
>.|TRBJ1-3|TRBV19|.|13
TGTGCCAGTCCTGAGATCTCTGGAAACACCATATATTTT
CASPEISGNTIYF
>TRBD1|TRBJ1-1|TRBV7-2|.|12
TGTGCCAGCAGTCGGAGGACAGGCGAAGCTTTCTTT
CASSRRTGEAFF
>.|TRBJ2-2|TRBV7-3|once|15
TGTGCCAGCAGCTTAAGAGGCGGGATCGCCGGGGAGCTGTTTTTT
CASSLRGGIAGELFF
>.|TRBJ1-1|TRBV9|.|17
TGTGCCAGCAGCGTAGGAGGGGGGGAACCGAGGAACACTGAAGCTTTCTTT
CASSVGGGEPRNTEAFF
>TRBD2|TRBJ2-7|TRBV5-4|.|15
TGTGCCAGCAGCCCCGGGACTAGCGGGGGTTACGAGCAGTACTTC
CASSPGTSGGYEQYF
>TRBD1|TRBJ2-3|TRBV19|.|16
TGTGCCAGTACCCCGGGACAGGGGGTGGGCACAGATACGCAGTATTTT
CASTPGQGVGTDTQYF
>TRBD1|TRBJ1-6|TRBV19|few|17
TGTGCCAGTAGTATGGGTAAAGGGACAGGGATTAATTCACCCCTCCACTTT
CASSMGKGTGINSPLHF
>TRBD2|TRBJ2-3|TRBV5-4|.|15
TGTGCCAGCAGCTCCGGACTAGCAGAGACAGATACGCAGTATTTT
CASSSGLAETDTQYF
>.|TRBJ1-2|TRBV6-6|once|14
TGTGCCAGCAGTTTCCTCCGGGGAAGAGGTGGCTACACCTTC
CASSFLRGRGGYTF
>TRBD1|TRBJ1-2|TRBV6-5|.|12
TGTGCCAGCAGGGGACAGGGTTTGGCTGGCACCTTC
CASRGQGLAGTF
>TRBD1|TRBJ2-7|TRBV4-1|once|16
TGCGCCAGCAGCCAAGACCCATTGGGGACAGCCTACGAGCAGTACTTC
CASSQDPLGTAYEQYF
>TRBD2|TRBJ2-3|TRBV5-8|.|15
TGTGCCAGCAGCTTGGTAGCGGGGGGGACAGATACGCAGTATTTT
CASSLVAGGTDTQYF
>.|TRBJ2-3|TRBV6-5|.|13
TGTGCCAGCAAGGAGTTGGGCACAGATACGCAGTATTTT
CASKELGTDTQYF
>TRBD2|TRBJ2-3|TRBV14|.|14
TGTGCCAGCAGGTCGGGACTAGACACAGATACGCAGTATTTT
CASRSGLDTDTQYF
>TRBD2|TRBJ2-7|TRBV18|.|13
TGTGCCAGCTCACCATCGTTCGGGGGGGAGCAGTACTTC
CASSPSFGGEQYF
>.|TRBJ1-2|TRBV6-1|.|13
TGTGCCAGCAGTGAAATATCCGACACTCCCCACACCTTC
CASSEISDTPHTF
>TRBD1|TRBJ2-1|TRBV30|.|13
TGTGCCTGGAGCGGACAGGGATACAATGAGCAGTTCTTC
CAWSGQGYNEQFF
>.|TRBJ1-5|TRBV19|.|13
TGTGCCAGCGAGGACACCAATTTTCTGACCCAGCATTTT
CASEDTNFLTQHF
>.|TRBJ1-5|TRBV27|.|13
TGTGCCAGCAGCACCAGTGTCAATCAGCCCCAGCATTTT
CASSTSVNQPQHF
>.|TRBJ1-2|TRBV20-1|.|13
TGCAGTGCTAGTGAGGCGCCAGGGGCTGGCTACACCTTC
CSASEAPGAGYTF
>.|TRBJ1-1|TRBV27|.|12
TGTGCCAGCAAGGAGAGAAACACTGAAGCTTTCTTT
CASKERNTEAFF
>TRBD1|TRBJ1-2|TRBV9|.|15
TGTGCCAGCAGCGCGATCCCGGGACAGATCTATGGCTACACCTTC
CASSAIPGQIYGYTF
>TRBD1|TRBJ1-2|TRBV18|.|15
TGTGCCAGCTCACCCGAGGGACAGGGGACAAATGGCTACACCTTC
CASSPEGQGTNGYTF
>.|TRBJ2-5|TRBV12-3/TRBV12-4|.|13
TGTGCCAGCAGTCTCGGACAGAAAGAGACCCAGTACTTC
CASSLGQKETQYF
>TRBD2|TRBJ2-7|TRBV6-8|.|17
TGTGCCAGCAGGCTCGCCCTAGCGGGGGAGAGCTCCTACGAGCAGTACTTC
CASRLALAGESSYEQYF
>TRBD1|TRBJ2-7|TRBV9|.|14
TGTGCCAGCAGCCTCGGGACAGGCTCCTACGAGCAGTACTTC
CASSLGTGSYEQYF
>.|TRBJ1-3|TRBV7-6|.|16
TGTGCCAGCAGCTTGGGGCCCGGACTAGAAGGAAACACCATATATTTT
CASSLGPGLEGNTIYF
>.|TRBJ2-2|TRBV24-1|.|14
TGTGCCACCTCCACGGGACAAACTTCCGGGGAGCTGTTTTTT
CATSTGQTSGELFF
>TRBD1|TRBJ1-5|TRBV15|.|12
TGTGCCACTGGACAGGGTCGGTGGCCCCAGCATTTT
CATGQGRWPQHF
>.|TRBJ1-1|TRBV4-1|.|17
TGCGCCAGCAGCCAAGTTGACAGTGCGAGAATGAACACTGAAGCTTTCTTT
CASSQVDSARMNTEAFF
>TRBD1|TRBJ2-7|TRBV4-1|.|17
TGCGCCAGCAGCCAGCCCACGACAGGGAGTTGGACCTACGAGCAGTACTTC
CASSQPTTGSWTYEQYF